This T cell receptor beta chain came from a study of blood T cells in healthy people across ages. Sample-barcoded 5' priming and a J-beta primer mix drove a second PCR of 7 to 11 cycles. Each CDR3 protein gets one entry after TCRdb re-called the 5' RACE reads with MiXCR. Of about 1 million distinct CDR3 sequences in the sample, 45% were seen once. The sample taken for sequencing was blood. The receptor was isolated from a woman in her sixties or seventies in good health.

CDR3 sequence: CASSSKRLAGSTDTQYF. CDR3 nucleotide sequence: TGTGCCAGCAGCTCGAAAAGACTAGCGGGATCCACAGATACGCAGTATTTT. The chain employs TRBV7-8 and TRBJ2-3; 11 bases align to TRBD2. The CDR3 length is 17 residues. Germline CDR1 SGHVS, CDR2 FQNEAQ. The junction had 8 bases not matched to a gene; V was cut back by 4 bases and J by 2 bases.